What follows is one T cell receptor (beta chain) and its context. Its antigen is not known. Only in-frame clones appear in the TCRdb table, and some are missing; sequencing was by immunoSEQ multiplex PCR. Here the sample spans about 16,000 clones, 85% to 90% being singletons. These data are taken from a study of lymphopenia after photon versus proton radiotherapy. Notes on the study in general: Under photons, naive T cells and diversity fell while effector/memory populations rose.

V dropped 3 bases and J dropped 6 bases, with 14 bases sitting between them. This CDR3 is 14 amino acids long. The germline gives CDR1 SNHLY, CDR2 FYNNEI. The rearrangement uses TRBV2 and TRBJ1-1; D may be TRBD1 (5 bases). The specimen comprised peripheral blood, sampled from a patient treated with proton-based radiotherapy. This TCR was recovered from a man aged 70 or older with pancreatic cancer. The CDR3 here is CASSEGPPGPEAFF. CDR3 nucleotides: TGTGCCAGCAGTGAGGGACCGCCCGGGCCTGAAGCTTTCTTT.